These 10 T cell receptor beta chains came from one sample sequenced in a study of blood T cell repertoires in COVID-19. Here immunoSEQ multiplex PCR was the method, and the copy in TCRdb shows in-frame clones only, minus some. The repertoire consists of about 380,000 clones, with around 87% occurring once and the leading ten covering approximately 1.3%. The source material was PBMCs or T cells enriched from blood (not recorded which). The receptors originated from a man aged 25 to 40 who had recovered from COVID-19.

This clone occurred a few times. The chain couples TRBV7-8 to TRBJ1-5; D remains unclear. The CDR3 has 14 residues. Germline V CDR1 and CDR2: SGHVS, FQNEAQ. V shed 7 bases and J shed 6 bases, with 16 bases lying between them. The CDR3 sequence is CASTGGEGSQPQHF. As DNA, the CDR3 is TGTGCCAGCACAGGTGGGGAGGGTTCTCAGCCCCAGCATTTT.

This chain uses TRBV19 with TRBJ1-3, with D possibly being TRBD1 (5 bases). Germline V lookup: CDR1 LNHDA, CDR2 SQIVND (reference sequence). V dropped 9 bases and J dropped 2 bases, with 11 bases sitting between them. The length of the CDR3 is 13 residues. The DNA of the CDR3 is TGTGCCAGCCAGGACACAGCTGGAAACACCATATATTTT. Residues: CASQDTAGNTIYF.

This clone was recorded a few times. The chain employs TRBV6-2 or TRBV6-3 and TRBJ1-5; D call uncertain. There are 17 residues in the CDR3. V was shortened by 0 bases and J by 2 bases, with 14 bases between the two germline ends. Per the germline V gene, CDR1 is MNHEY and CDR2 is SVGEGT. The CDR3 sequence is CASSYSSVKMGNQPQHF. The CDR3 region has the DNA TGTGCCAGCAGTTACTCTTCGGTTAAGATGGGCAATCAGCCCCAGCATTTT.

The V call is TRBV30, the J call TRBJ1-2; 9 nucleotides align to TRBD1. The CDR3 is made up of 15 amino acids. The V gene's germline CDR1 is GTSNPN and CDR2 SVGIG (reference sequence). The junction had 8 bases not matched to a gene; V was cut back by 2 bases and J by 4 bases. The CDR3 reads CAWSPGTGKGYGYTF. For the CDR3, the DNA is TGTGCCTGGAGTCCCGGGACAGGGAAGGGCTATGGCTACACCTTC.

The rearrangement uses TRBV29-1 and TRBJ2-7; tentative D call: TRBD2 (5 bases). This CDR3 has 13 amino acids. The V gene's germline CDR1 is SQVTM and CDR2 ANQGSEA. The ends were cut back, 7 bases at V and 4 bases at J, with 17 bases in the middle. The CDR3 is CSAGGGLGYEQYF. The CDR3 nucleotides read TGCAGCGCCGGAGGCGGATTAGGGTACGAGCAGTACTTC.

V usage is TRBV27 and J usage is TRBJ1-5, with TRBD1 identical over 11 bases. The CDR3 length is 18 residues. Trimming took 5 bases from V and 6 from J; bases not matched to a gene: 15. The germline CDR1 and CDR2 sequences are MNHEY and SMNVEV (reference sequence). CDR3 DNA sequence: TGTGCCAGCAGTCTAGCGACTAGGGACAGGGGGTTAATTCAGCCCCAGCATTTT. Its protein product is CASSLATRDRGLIQPQHF.

The rearrangement uses TRBV5-4 and TRBJ1-5; 7 nucleotides match TRBD1. Germline-derived CDR1 and CDR2 are SGHNT and YYREEE (reference sequence). Germline trimming cut 3 bases from V and 5 bases from J; bases unmatched to any gene: 2. The CDR3 spans 13 residues. The CDR3, as DNA: TGTGCCAGCAGCTGGGACAGTGATCAGCCCCAGCATTTT. It specifies CASSWDSDQPQHF. Drawing the rest from reference TRBV5-4 and TRBJ1-5, the complete variable domain is ETGVTQSPTHLIKTRGQQVTLRCSSQSGHNTVSWYQQALGQGPQFIFQYYREEENGRGNFPPRFSGLQFPNYSSELNVNALELDDSALYLCASSWDSDQPQHFGDGTRLSIL.

The rearrangement uses TRBV5-5 and TRBJ2-1; TRBD2 might be the D (6 bases). The CDR3 runs 19 residues. Germline V gives CDR1 SGHKS, CDR2 YYEKEE (reference sequence). The V end lost 7 bases, the J end lost 7 bases, and 33 bases lay between the germline ends. Here the CDR3 DNA reads TGTGCCAGCGGCCCAGGGAGACGTGGACTAAGGATCCCCTGGAATGAGCAGTTCTTC. Its translation is CASGPGRRGLRIPWNEQFF.

As to this clone: This CDR3 is also generated by other DNA sequences in the sample. J is TRBJ2-7 and V is TRBV2, with D unresolved. The germline CDR1 and CDR2 sequences are SNHLY and FYNNEI. V was pared by 4 bases and J by 4 bases, with 5 bases between. The CDR3 loop spans 11 amino acids. CDR3 loop: CASSARYEQYF. The CDR3 DNA is TGTGCCAGCAGTGCCAGGTACGAGCAGTACTTC. Complete variable domain (other parts from reference TRBV2 and TRBJ2-7): EPEVTQTPSHQVTQMGQEVILRCVPISNHLYFYWYRQILGQKVEFLVSFYNNEISEKSEIFDDQFSVERPDGSNFTLKIRSTKLEDSAMYFCASSARYEQYFGPGTRLTVT.

This chain links TRBV29-1 with TRBJ2-3; D remains ambiguous. The CDR3 has 13 amino acids. From germline, CDR1 is SQVTM and CDR2 ANQGSEA. V was cut by 1 base and J by 7 bases, with 12 bases left in between. The CDR3 DNA is TGCAGCGTTGAAGGGCTACAGAGAAATACGCAGTATTTT. This codes for CSVEGLQRNTQYF.